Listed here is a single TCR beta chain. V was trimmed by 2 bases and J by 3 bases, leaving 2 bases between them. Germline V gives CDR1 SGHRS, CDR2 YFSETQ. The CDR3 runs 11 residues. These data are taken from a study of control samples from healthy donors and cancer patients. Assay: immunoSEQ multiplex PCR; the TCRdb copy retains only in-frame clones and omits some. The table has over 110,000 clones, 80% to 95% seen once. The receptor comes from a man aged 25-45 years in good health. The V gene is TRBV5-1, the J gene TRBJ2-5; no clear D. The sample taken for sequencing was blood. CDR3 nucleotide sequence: TGCGCCAGCAGCTTAGAAGAGACCCAGTACTTC. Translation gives CASSLEETQYF. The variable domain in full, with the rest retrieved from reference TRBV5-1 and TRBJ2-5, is KAGVTQTPRYLIKTRGQQVTLSCSPISGHRSVSWYQQTPGQGLQFLFEYFSETQRNKGNFPGRFSGRQFSNSRSEMNVSTLELGDSALYLCASSLEETQYFGPGTRLLVL.